This T cell receptor beta chain stems from a study of blood T cell repertoires in COVID-19. Whole-study context: Samples representing acute and convalescent COVID-19 were sourced from the United States, Italy and Spain. T cells, B-cell-depleted T cells, or PBMCs supplied cDNA or gDNA.

Per the original methods: Cell counts per sample came from amplifying reference gene primers. Profiling relied on immunoSEQ multiplex PCR, and the TCRdb table lists in-frame clones only, not all of them. V, J and clone size are taken as reported in that table, and D and trimming were inferred from the DNA itself. This table holds approximately 230,000 clones, about 80% found once. Germline V CDR1 and CDR2: LGHDT, YNNKEL (reference sequence). V was shortened by 4 bases and J by 8 bases, with 23 bases between the two germline ends. The CDR3 is made up of 16 amino acids. The chain employs TRBV3-1 (or the pseudogene TRBV3-2) and TRBJ1-2; D call uncertain. Material for sequencing was peripheral blood. The sequence came from a man of 80 years or more with acute or convalescent COVID-19. The CDR3 reads CASSPHERASPRGYTF. CDR3 in DNA: TGTGCCAGCAGCCCACATGAGAGGGCCTCCCCCCGAGGCTACACCTTC.